This is a list of T cell receptor beta chains from one sample in a study of T cell responses to AZD1222 COVID-19 vaccine. Only in-frame clones appear in the TCRdb table, and some are missing; sequencing was by immunoSEQ multiplex PCR. This sample has more than 110,000 clones, with about 90% found just once. The specimen was peripheral blood, collected on day 0 of AZD1222 vaccination. The receptors were sampled from an adult in good health. The CDR3 runs from the conserved cysteine through the conserved F or W. Each record gives: clone size, V gene, CDR3 protein. Clone sizes are given selectively: once, few, many, or a class where the clone is expanded.

clone_size: NA; v_call: TRBV10-2; cdr3_aa: CASNEMTGANEQYF
clone_size: once; v_call: TRBV7-3; cdr3_aa: CASSAYRGGSRAFF
clone_size: NA; v_call: TRBV14; cdr3_aa: CASSPFVTGLYNEQFF
clone_size: once; v_call: TRBV29-1; cdr3_aa: CSVEKTSGDEQYF
clone_size: NA; v_call: TRBV3-1/TRBV3-2; cdr3_aa: CASSQEKGQGNLGGSTGELFF
clone_size: NA; v_call: TRBV29-1; cdr3_aa: CSVEVFPPAATGLDTYEQYF
clone_size: NA; v_call: TRBV18; cdr3_aa: CASSPGFSGDYEQYF
clone_size: NA; v_call: TRBV4-1; cdr3_aa: CASSQTSVYNEQFF
clone_size: NA; v_call: TRBV29-1; cdr3_aa: CSVKSGTEAFF
clone_size: NA; v_call: TRBV4-3; cdr3_aa: CASSLYDSSNQPQHF
clone_size: NA; v_call: TRBV9; cdr3_aa: CASSETSQIDTQYF
clone_size: NA; v_call: TRBV29-1; cdr3_aa: CSVGSEKLFF
clone_size: NA; v_call: TRBV5-8; cdr3_aa: CASSASAPSNEQFF
clone_size: NA; v_call: TRBV7-9; cdr3_aa: CASSRDGAYNEQFF
clone_size: NA; v_call: TRBV27; cdr3_aa: CASRRLAGALYEQYF
clone_size: NA; v_call: TRBV12-3/TRBV12-4; cdr3_aa: CASSLRGTGELFF
clone_size: once; v_call: TRBV25-1; cdr3_aa: CASSEDRELFF
clone_size: NA; v_call: TRBV5-6; cdr3_aa: CASRRRTASLSSPLHF
clone_size: NA; v_call: TRBV14; cdr3_aa: CASSQDPRPEQYF
clone_size: many; v_call: TRBV27; cdr3_aa: CASSLLGVGGPQHF
clone_size: NA; v_call: TRBV7-2; cdr3_aa: CASSFDGGEQFF
clone_size: NA; v_call: TRBV10-3; cdr3_aa: CAIRTGLKETQYF
clone_size: NA; v_call: TRBV6-2/TRBV6-3; cdr3_aa: CASSYPRDRGGHEQYF
clone_size: NA; v_call: TRBV27; cdr3_aa: CASSFRQPYNSPLHF
clone_size: NA; v_call: TRBV5-6; cdr3_aa: CASSFSAGGLYEQYF
clone_size: NA; v_call: TRBV6-2/TRBV6-3; cdr3_aa: CASSYGQTPSNQPQHF
clone_size: NA; v_call: TRBV3-1/TRBV3-2; cdr3_aa: CASSQGYGYTF
clone_size: NA; v_call: TRBV6-4; cdr3_aa: CASISGGVGPDTQYF
clone_size: NA; v_call: TRBV3-1/TRBV3-2; cdr3_aa: CASSQVHQGEQFF
clone_size: NA; v_call: TRBV19; cdr3_aa: CASIAGTASNTGELFF
clone_size: NA; v_call: TRBV19; cdr3_aa: CASRQGIAGTDTQYF
clone_size: NA; v_call: TRBV6-2/TRBV6-3; cdr3_aa: CASSYSRGSGRLNTGELFF
clone_size: NA; v_call: TRBV7-8; cdr3_aa: CASSKAGEQETQYF
clone_size: NA; v_call: TRBV3-1/TRBV3-2; cdr3_aa: CASSQTTGGGTGNTIYF
clone_size: NA; v_call: TRBV19; cdr3_aa: CASSMSGQASFYEQYF
clone_size: NA; v_call: TRBV5-6; cdr3_aa: CASSQVLSVEQYF
clone_size: NA; v_call: TRBV2; cdr3_aa: CASSRAGVVGYTF
clone_size: NA; v_call: TRBV30; cdr3_aa: CAWSVPGYGYTF
clone_size: NA; v_call: TRBV15; cdr3_aa: CATSFQRGTYNEQFF
clone_size: NA; v_call: TRBV6-2/TRBV6-3; cdr3_aa: CASSFRGIRGTEAFF
clone_size: NA; v_call: TRBV7-6; cdr3_aa: CASSLFSGTSGAVEQFF
clone_size: NA; v_call: TRBV19; cdr3_aa: CASKLGNQPQHF
clone_size: NA; v_call: TRBV5-1; cdr3_aa: CASSFTSGIGDEQFF
clone_size: NA; v_call: TRBV6-5; cdr3_aa: CASSYRTNEKLFF
clone_size: NA; v_call: TRBV9; cdr3_aa: CASSVSLAGTGELFF
clone_size: NA; v_call: TRBV27; cdr3_aa: CASSPGAVGNTIYF